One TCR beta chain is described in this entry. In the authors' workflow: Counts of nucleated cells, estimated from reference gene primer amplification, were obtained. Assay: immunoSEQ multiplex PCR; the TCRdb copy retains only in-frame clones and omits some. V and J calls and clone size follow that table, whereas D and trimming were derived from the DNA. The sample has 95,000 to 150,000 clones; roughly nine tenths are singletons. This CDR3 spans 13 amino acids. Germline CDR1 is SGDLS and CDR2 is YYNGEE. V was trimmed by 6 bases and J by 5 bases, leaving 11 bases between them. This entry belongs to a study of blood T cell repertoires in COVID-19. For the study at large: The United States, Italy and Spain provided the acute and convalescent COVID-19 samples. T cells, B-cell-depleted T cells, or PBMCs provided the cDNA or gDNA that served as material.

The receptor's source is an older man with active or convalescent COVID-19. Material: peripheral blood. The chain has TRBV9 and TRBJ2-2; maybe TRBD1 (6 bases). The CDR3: CASTITGTGELFF. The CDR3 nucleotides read TGTGCCAGCACCATAACAGGGACCGGGGAGCTGTTTTTT.